This T cell receptor beta chain was captured by sequencing in a study of vaccination and CD4 T cells after COVID-19. As for the study in general: Median time from COVID diagnosis to post-COVID sampling was 101 days (35 to 161). From HCoV-229E, HCoV-OC43, HCoV-NL63 and SARS-CoV-2, overlapping spike peptides were used to stimulate the cells.

Points on this clonotype: Its antigen remains unidentified.

An Oncomine TCR Beta short-read assay was used to sequence the DNA from cultured CD4+ T cells. MiXCR was run by TCRdb on the PCR reads, yielding one entry per CDR3 protein. Seen here are nearly 15,000 distinct CDR3 sequences, roughly 43% observed once, and the top ten hold over 9%. Per the germline V gene, CDR1 is PRHDT and CDR2 is FYEKMQ (reference sequence). There are 15 residues in the CDR3. J gave up 0 bases and V 5 bases, and 5 bases lay outside the gene matches. As for treatment: roughly 10-day PBMC culture with coronavirus spike peptide pools or control peptides (ViraFEST assay). Peptide-pool expansion of antigen-specific T cells preceded TCR sequencing in ViraFEST.

This sequence was found in a human donor who had recovered from COVID-19. The sample was CD4+ T cells from blood, cultured in vitro. The rearrangement links TRBV13 to TRBJ2-3, with 7 nucleotides matching TRBD2. The CDR3 here is CASSPRGESTDTQYF. In nucleotides, the CDR3 is TGTGCCAGCAGCCCCCGGGGGGAAAGCACAGATACGCAGTATTTT.